This T cell receptor beta chain emerged from a study of shared clonotypes between healthy human individuals. DNA at about 200 ng, tens of thousands of T cell genomes, went into sorted-subset replicate PCRs. Profiled with immunoSEQ multiplex PCR; TCRdb holds only in-frame clones, not every one. The sample has 2 million to 2.5 million clones; about 92% are singletons. V lost 1 base, J lost 5 bases, and 8 bases stayed unmatched. The CDR3 covers 15 residues. Germline CDR1 reads SGHRS; CDR2 reads YFSETQ. Terminally differentiated effector memory CD45RA+ cells were excluded from the naive CD8 cells, which were CD45RO-negative and positively selected for CCR7. Those who donated, Caucasian adults without exception, all lived in Nashville, Tennessee.

This TCR was sampled from a man between 18 and 35 years old in good health. Some clones in this sample may be carry-over from other donors' samples. The rearrangement joins TRBV5-1 to TRBJ2-7, with 8 bases that match TRBD1. Sequences were obtained from naive CD8+ T cells from PBMCs. The CDR3 spells CASSLRQGARNEQYF. In DNA form, the CDR3 reads TGCGCCAGCAGCTTGAGGCAGGGGGCCAGGAACGAGCAGTACTTC.